The 14 T cell receptor beta chains in this list originate from one sample, sequenced in a study of immune evolution from preneoplasia to lung adenocarcinoma. Sequencing was performed with immunoSEQ multiplex PCR; in TCRdb, only in-frame clones are kept and a portion is missing. Of thousands of clones listed, around 80% are singletons. The sample comprised FFPE lung adenocarcinoma in situ tissue. These receptors were taken from a person aged 60-79 years with lung adenocarcinoma.

The chain employs TRBV19 and TRBJ2-4; 9 nucleotides align to TRBD1. This CDR3 comprises 16 residues. Germline lookup yields CDR1 LNHDA and CDR2 SQIVND (reference sequence). V lost 6 bases to trimming and J lost 8 bases; unmatched junction nucleotides: 14. CDR3 in DNA: TGTGCCAGTAGAACAGACAGGGGGGAACAAGTAGACATTCAGTACTTC. Protein sequence: CASRTDRGEQVDIQYF.

The chain links TRBV5-1 to TRBJ2-3; the D gene is possibly TRBD2 (5 bases). Trimming pared 3 bases from V and 0 bases from J, leaving 11 bases between. Per the germline V gene, CDR1 is SGHRS and CDR2 is YFSETQ. This CDR3 spans 15 amino acids. The CDR3 sequence: CASSWTFPSTDTQYF. The CDR3 bases are TGCGCCAGCAGCTGGACTTTCCCTAGCACAGATACGCAGTATTTT.

The gene calls are TRBV6-1 and TRBJ1-2; the D gene is possibly TRBD1 (6 bases). Germline values: CDR1 MNHNS, CDR2 SASEGT. Trimming shortened V by 4 bases and J by 0 bases, and 15 bases separated the two germline ends. There are 16 residues in the CDR3. CDR3: CASSVQGGRANYGYTF. In DNA, the CDR3 is TGTGCCAGCAGTGTTCAAGGGGGTCGAGCTAACTATGGCTACACCTTC.

The CDR3 bases are TGCAGTGCTAGAGCGGGGCAGACCCAGCATTTT. It yields the protein CSARAGQTQHF. The genes are TRBV20-1 and TRBJ1-5, with D perhaps matching TRBD1 (5 bases). The germline gives CDR1 DFQATT, CDR2 SNEGSKA (reference sequence). The CDR3 covers 11 residues. V lost 1 base and J lost 11, with 9 bases in between.

The rearrangement joins TRBV9 to TRBJ1-3; tentatively, D is TRBD1 (5 bases). From germline, CDR1 is SGDLS and CDR2 YYNGEE. CDR3 length: 16 residues. Between the trimmed V and J ends, which lost 0 bases and 0 bases, there was a span of 10 bases. CDR3 amino acids: CASSVAPTVSGNTIYF. CDR3 nucleotide sequence: TGTGCCAGCAGCGTAGCCCCGACAGTCTCTGGAAACACCATATATTTT.

This chain uses TRBV5-5 with TRBJ1-4, with TRBD1 as a possible D gene (6 bases). Trimming removed 5 bases from V and 2 bases from J, with 10 bases in between. Germline values: CDR1 SGHKS, CDR2 YYEKEE (reference sequence). The CDR3 extends over 14 amino acids. Written as DNA, the CDR3 is TGTGCCAGCAGTCAGGGGTGGACTAATGAAAAACTGTTTTTT. It specifies CASSQGWTNEKLFF.

The J gene is TRBJ1-2, the V gene TRBV5-3; D gene ambiguous. Being an ORF, TRBV5-3 has a function that is uncertain. CDR3 size: 13 residues. Trimming removed 2 bases from V and 4 bases from J, with 9 bases in between. The CDR3 region is CARSFGISYGYTF. The CDR3 DNA sequence: TGTGCCAGAAGCTTTGGGATTTCCTATGGCTACACCTTC.

The chain combines TRBV6-6 with TRBJ1-5, with 10 positions matching TRBD1. Germline CDR1 is MNHNY and CDR2 is SVGAGI (reference sequence). The CDR3 is made up of 15 amino acids. J gave up 7 bases and V 5 bases, and 8 bases lay outside the gene matches. CDR3 region: CASSEGQGIGQPQHF. The CDR3 nucleotides are TGTGCCAGCAGTGAGGGACAGGGGATCGGACAGCCCCAGCATTTT.

This chain links TRBV30 with TRBJ1-5, with D tentatively TRBD1 (5 bases). Trimming pared 0 bases from V and 7 bases from J, leaving 10 bases between. Germline lookup yields CDR1 GTSNPN and CDR2 SVGIG (reference sequence). The CDR3 totals 13 residues. CDR3 bases: TGTGCCTGGAGTGTACGGGGGGGGCAGCCCCAGCATTTT. Residues: CAWSVRGGQPQHF. Full variable domain (missing parts from reference TRBV30 and TRBJ1-5): SQTIHQWPATLVQPVGSPLSLECTVEGTSNPNLYWYRQAAGRGLQLLFYSVGIGQISSEVPQNLSASRPQDRQFILSSKKLLLSDSGFYLCAWSVRGGQPQHFGDGTRLSIL.

The rearrangement uses TRBV2 and TRBJ1-1, with D hard to call. The length of the CDR3 is 13 residues. Germline CDR1 SNHLY, CDR2 FYNNEI. With 4 bases removed from V and 2 bases from J, the gap between germline ends came to 8 bases. Here the CDR3 reads CASSGDTNTEAFF. In DNA form, the CDR3 reads TGTGCCAGCAGTGGAGACACCAACACTGAAGCTTTCTTT.

The CDR3 spells CASSDSCGGEGYEQYF. CDR3 nucleotide sequence: TGTGCCAGCAGTGACTCGTGTGGGGGTGAAGGCTACGAGCAGTACTTC. The chain employs TRBV6-4 and TRBJ2-7, with D perhaps matching TRBD1 or TRBD2 (5 bases each). Germline assignment: CDR1 MRHNA and CDR2 SNTAGT. Trimming removed 0 bases at V and 3 bases at J, with 15 bases between. The CDR3 covers 16 residues.

This clone was found a few times. CDR3 in DNA: TGTGCTAGTGTCCGTCATTCGGGCGGGGCATCTAATTCACCCCTCCACTTT. This gives the protein CASVRHSGGASNSPLHF. V usage is TRBV12-5 and J usage is TRBJ1-6; the D gene is possibly TRBD1 (5 bases). Trimming left V 7 bases short and J 6 bases short, with 22 bases between. Germline V gene lookup returns CDR1 LGHNT and CDR2 FRNRAP. The CDR3 sequence is 17 residues long.

The chain uses TRBV15 and TRBJ1-3; D might be TRBD1 (5 bases). The germline CDR1 and CDR2 sequences are LNHNV and YYDKDF (reference sequence). The CDR3 is 15 residues long. V lost 0 bases to trimming and J lost 3 bases, with 9 bases between them. Here the CDR3 DNA reads TGTGCCACCAGCAGAGATGGGGGTGTTGGAAACACCATATATTTT. This codes for CATSRDGGVGNTIYF.

The chain has TRBV18 and TRBJ1-5; 7 nucleotides agree with TRBD1. V dropped 6 bases and J dropped 4; count of bases not matched to a gene: 6. The CDR3 is 14 residues long. Germline assignment: CDR1 KGHSH and CDR2 LQKENI. The CDR3 spells CASSEAGGNQPQHF. The CDR3, as DNA: TGTGCCAGCTCCGAGGCAGGGGGTAATCAGCCCCAGCATTTT.